Below, one T cell receptor (beta chain) is given with its context. Trimming removed 1 base at V and 0 bases at J, with 13 bases between. CDR3 length equals 16 residues. The germline V gene encodes CDR1 SGHRS and CDR2 YFSETQ. This specimen belongs to a study of response to subunit inactivated influenza vaccine. Via MiXCR, TCRdb re-called the RT-PCR reads, giving one row per CDR3 protein. The table has about 540,000 distinct CDR3 sequences, around 21% seen once; the top ten hold approximately 3%. These same records also appear under a second study, on T cells expressing NK-cell markers. That study reports: The authors generated TCR beta cDNA through 5'RACE template switching with UMIs. Investigators obtained TCR beta repertoires from sorted CD3+CD56+NKG2C+, CD3+CD56+NKG2C- and CD3+CD56-NKG2C+ T cells. Only alpha-beta TCR T cells were sorted in several experiments, using an anti-gamma-delta TCR antibody. The dominant NKG2C+ clonotypes represented roughly 1.0-7.5% of CD8+ T cells in over 5 donors. HCMV specificity of expanded NKG2C+ T cell clones remained unclear.

The rearrangement uses TRBV5-1 and TRBJ1-1; unclear D gene. The TCR comes from a man aged 50 to 60 who received an inactivated influenza vaccine. The specimen comprised CD4+ T cells sorted from PBMCs, sampled 12 days after vaccination. The CDR3, as DNA: TGCGCCAGCAGCTTGAGACACGGTATAATGAACACTGAAGCTTTCTTT. It translates to CASSLRHGIMNTEAFF.